This entry lists 24 T cell receptor beta chains sequenced from one sample in a study of blood T cells in healthy people across ages. Through a sample-barcoded 5' primer and a J-beta primer mix, a second PCR was run for about 6 to 11 cycles. TCRdb ran MiXCR on the 5' RACE reads and lists one entry per CDR3 protein. The sample has about 400,000 distinct CDR3 sequences; approximately 51% are singletons. Sequencing was carried out using blood. These receptors came from a man aged 60-69 years in good health.

This clonotype was detected many times. This rearrangement joins TRBV20-1 to TRBJ2-1, with 13 bases lining up with TRBD2. Germline V gene data show CDR1 as DFQATT and CDR2 as SNEGSKA (reference sequence). The junction had 3 bases not matched to a gene; V was cut back by 1 base and J by 12 bases. This CDR3 spans 13 amino acids. CDR3: CSARGTSGGGQFF. In nucleotides, the CDR3 is TGCAGTGCTAGAGGGACTAGCGGGGGAGGGCAGTTCTTC.

This chain joins TRBV6-5 and TRBJ1-4; D call uncertain. Germline values: CDR1 MNHEY, CDR2 SVGAGI. The CDR3 is made up of 15 amino acids. Trimming left V 7 bases short and J 7 bases short, with 19 bases between. The chain's CDR3 is CASTPGSGVGEKLFF. As DNA, the CDR3 is TGTGCCAGCACCCCGGGTTCGGGTGTCGGTGAAAAACTGTTTTTT.

V and J are TRBV3-1 and TRBJ2-7; no firm D call. Trimming removed 1 base from V and 6 bases from J, with 7 bases in between. Germline assignment: CDR1 LGHDT and CDR2 YNNKEL (reference sequence). The CDR3 has 12 amino acids. The CDR3: CASSQVRREQYF. The CDR3 bases are TGTGCCAGCAGCCAAGTTAGGCGCGAGCAGTACTTC.

This clonotype was seen a single time. The rearrangement links TRBV2 to TRBJ2-3, with 7 bases aligning to TRBD1. Germline-derived CDR1 and CDR2 are SNHLY and FYNNEI. The ends lost 6 bases at V and 0 bases at J; junction bases unmatched: 3. CDR3 size: 14 residues. CDR3: CASRETGSTDTQYF. Written as DNA, the CDR3 is TGTGCCAGCAGAGAGACAGGGAGCACAGATACGCAGTATTTT.

Many counts were recorded for this clonotype. The V gene is TRBV5-6, the J gene TRBJ1-1, with TRBD1 identical over 9 bases. The V gene end was trimmed by 6 bases and the J gene end by 0 bases; junction bases not matched to a gene: 3. Germline V gene data show CDR1 as SGHDT and CDR2 as YYEEEE. The CDR3 covers 14 residues. The CDR3 here is CASIRTGVNTEAFF. The DNA for the CDR3 is TGTGCCAGCATCCGGACAGGGGTGAACACTGAAGCTTTCTTT. The complete variable domain, with remaining parts taken from reference TRBV5-6 and TRBJ1-1, reads DAGVTQSPTHLIKTRGQQVTLRCSPKSGHDTVSWYQQALGQGPQFIFQYYEEEERQRGNFPDRFSGHQFPNYSSELNVNALLLGDSALYLCASIRTGVNTEAFFGQGTRLTVV.

This chain joins TRBV20-1 and TRBJ2-7; 11 bases line up with TRBD2. V dropped 2 bases and J dropped 2; count of bases not matched to a gene: 11. The CDR3 runs to 17 residues. Germline CDR1 and CDR2: DFQATT and SNEGSKA (reference sequence). In DNA, the CDR3 is TGCAGTGCTAGATCGGGACTAGCGGCCTCCCCAACCTACGAGCAGTACTTC. Translating gives CSARSGLAASPTYEQYF.

This clonotype has just a few counts. The rearrangement links TRBV7-8 to TRBJ2-5; D unresolved. Germline V CDR1 and CDR2: SGHVS, FQNEAQ. With 6 bases removed from V and 11 bases from J, the gap between germline ends came to 13 bases. The CDR3 length is 11 residues. CDR3 bases: TGTGCCAGCAGACAGAACAATGAGCAGTACTTC. Encoded protein: CASRQNNEQYF.

V is TRBV6-1 and J is TRBJ2-5, with D perhaps TRBD1 or TRBD2 (5 bases each). The germline CDR1 and CDR2 sequences are MNHNS and SASEGT. V shed 8 bases and J shed 1 base, with 17 bases lying between them. The CDR3 runs 15 residues. CDR3 residues: CASRAYPGGQETQYF. The CDR3 DNA reads as TGTGCCAGCCGGGCGTATCCTGGGGGCCAAGAGACCCAGTACTTC.

The sample holds a few counts of this clonotype. The chain recombines TRBV3-1 with TRBJ2-1; D unresolved. The CDR3 is 16 residues long. Trimming shortened V by 4 bases and J by 1 base, and 14 bases separated the two germline ends. Germline-derived CDR1 and CDR2 are LGHDT and YNNKEL (reference sequence). CDR3 amino acids: CASSPNLTPSYNEQFF. The CDR3 nucleotides are TGTGCCAGCAGCCCTAACCTAACCCCGTCCTACAATGAGCAGTTCTTC.

The chain uses TRBV20-1 and TRBJ2-7; D ambiguous. CDR3 length equals 12 residues. From germline, CDR1 is DFQATT and CDR2 SNEGSKA (reference sequence). Trimming left V 7 bases short and J 0 bases short, with 10 bases between. CDR3 protein: CSGQSNSYEQYF. The CDR3 DNA is TGCAGTGGGCAGTCAAACTCCTACGAGCAGTACTTC.

This clonotype was counted only a few times. The chain employs TRBV4-2 and TRBJ2-1; D is possibly TRBD1 (5 bases). The CDR3 has 17 residues. The germline V gene encodes CDR1 LGHNA and CDR2 YNFKEQ. With 0 bases removed from V and 1 base from J, the gap between germline ends came to 13 bases. The CDR3 sequence is CASSQDRGLGSYNEQFF. CDR3 DNA sequence: TGTGCCAGCAGCCAAGATAGGGGCCTGGGGTCCTACAATGAGCAGTTCTTC.

This clonotype was recorded a few times. The chain couples TRBV9 to TRBJ2-7; D gene uncertain. The germline V and J ends were trimmed by 0 bases and 6 bases, with 13 bases remaining between them. The length of the CDR3 is 14 residues. The V gene's germline CDR1 is SGDLS and CDR2 YYNGEE. Here the CDR3 reads CASSVGGNGVEQYF. Here the CDR3 DNA reads TGTGCCAGCAGCGTAGGAGGTAATGGGGTCGAGCAGTACTTC.

The gene calls are TRBV12-3 or TRBV12-4 and TRBJ2-5; TRBD1 matches at 10 bases. The J call may be incorrect, as the DNA end agrees better with TRBJ2-7. There are 14 residues in the CDR3. Here the CDR3 reads CASSRRQGATEQYF. Here the CDR3 DNA reads TGTGCCAGCAGTCGGAGACAGGGGGCTACCGAGCAGTACTTC.

This chain uses TRBV7-9 with TRBJ1-6; a weak D match, TRBD1 (5 bases). The germline gives CDR1 SEHNR, CDR2 FQNEAQ (reference sequence). The CDR3 extends over 14 amino acids. Trimming removed 3 bases at V and 14 bases at J, with 17 bases between. CDR3 in amino acids: CASSFEGPSEALHF. The DNA for the CDR3 is TGTGCCAGCAGCTTTGAGGGGCCAAGCGAGGCCCTCCACTTT.

V usage is TRBV20-1 and J usage is TRBJ2-1, with 9 bases fitting TRBD2. Germline CDR1 and CDR2: DFQATT and SNEGSKA (reference sequence). The V and J ends lost 0 bases and 9 bases, in that order; junction bases with no gene match: 9. The CDR3 is 15 residues long. The CDR3 protein is CSARDHTSGFVEQFF. CDR3 bases: TGCAGTGCTAGAGATCACACTAGCGGGTTTGTTGAGCAGTTCTTC.

The rearrangement links TRBV6-5 to TRBJ1-1; maybe TRBD1 (5 bases). CDR1 is MNHEY and CDR2 is SVGAGI in the germline V gene. CDR3 length: 18 amino acids. V was trimmed by 0 bases and J by 3 bases, leaving 20 bases between them. The CDR3 nucleotides are TGTGCCAGCAGTTACTCGAGGGGTCCAGCAGGGAGGGACACTGAAGCTTTCTTT. Amino acids: CASSYSRGPAGRDTEAFF.

As regards this clonotype: One junction end does not reproduce the germline sequence, and a read error may be involved. This chain joins TRBV7-2 and TRBJ2-4; D possibly corresponds to TRBD2 (5 bases). Judging by the DNA end, TRBJ2-7 fits better; the J call may be wrong. Germline CDR1 reads SGHTA; CDR2 reads FQGNSA. This CDR3 contains 14 residues. The CDR3 protein is CANSLGAAAYEQYF. Written as DNA, the CDR3 is TGTGCCAACAGCTTAGGAGCGGCAGCCTACGAGCAGTACTTC.

The rearrangement uses TRBV20-1 and TRBJ2-5, with 8 bases matching TRBD2. Germline lookup yields CDR1 DFQATT and CDR2 SNEGSKA (reference sequence). V dropped 5 bases and J dropped 3; count of bases not matched to a gene: 5. The CDR3 is made up of 13 amino acids. In DNA form, the CDR3 reads TGCAGTGCTGATAGCGGGGCAAAAGAGACCCAGTACTTC. Translated: CSADSGAKETQYF.

This clonotype has more than one count but fewer than ten. CDR3 nucleotide sequence: TGTGCCAGCAGTTACTCGACAGCCGGCGCAGAGACCCAGTACTTC. Encoded protein: CASSYSTAGAETQYF. The chain recombines TRBV6-5 with TRBJ2-5, with TRBD1 as a possible D gene (5 bases). The germline V gene encodes CDR1 MNHEY and CDR2 SVGAGI. The CDR3 covers 15 residues. V was trimmed by 0 bases and J by 4 bases, leaving 12 bases between them.

The sample holds many counts of this clonotype. The J gene is TRBJ2-3, the V gene TRBV5-1; 9 bases are a match to TRBD2. V was pared by 4 bases and J by 2 bases, with 5 bases of the junction left unmatched. This CDR3 contains 15 residues. CDR1 is SGHRS, CDR2 YFSETQ, per germline. The DNA of the CDR3 is TGCGCCAGCAGCGGTAGCGGGAGAGACACAGATACGCAGTATTTT. As protein: CASSGSGRDTDTQYF. Filled out from reference TRBV5-1 and TRBJ2-3, the complete variable domain reads KAGVTQTPRYLIKTRGQQVTLSCSPISGHRSVSWYQQTPGQGLQFLFEYFSETQRNKGNFPGRFSGRQFSNSRSEMNVSTLELGDSALYLCASSGSGRDTDTQYFGPGTRLTVL.

For this clonotype: At one boundary the junction diverges from the germline segment, which might be a read error. The chain is built from TRBV7-2 and TRBJ2-7, with TRBD1 as a possible D gene (5 bases). Germline CDR1 is SGHTA and CDR2 is FQGNSA. The CDR3 totals 13 residues. CDR3 region: CASSHRSSYERYF. As DNA, the CDR3 is TGTGCCTCCTCTCACAGGAGCTCCTACGAGCGGTACTTC. Variable domain in full (rest from reference TRBV7-2 and TRBJ2-7): GAGVSQSPSNKVTEKGKDVELRCDPISGHTALYWYRQSLGQGLEFLIYFQGNSAPDKSGLPSDRFSAERTGGSVSTLTIQRTQQEDSAVYLCASSHRSSYERYFGPGTRLTVT.

Ten or more counts support this clonotype. The chain couples TRBV4-2 to TRBJ2-2; D perhaps matches TRBD2 (6 bases). This CDR3 is built from 18 residues. Looked up from germline, CDR1 is LGHNA and CDR2 is YNFKEQ. V was cut by 1 base and J by 0 bases, with 15 bases left in between. This CDR3 reads CASSQGSVASANTGELFF. The CDR3 DNA is TGTGCCAGCAGCCAAGGGAGTGTGGCTAGCGCGAACACCGGGGAGCTGTTTTTT.

In its sample, this clonotype was seen many times. The V and J genes are TRBV12-3 or TRBV12-4 and TRBJ2-5, with TRBD2 matching 13 bases. The CDR3 totals 15 residues. Trimming cost V 6 bases and J 4 bases; bases outside gene matches: 5. CDR3 in DNA: TGTGCCAGCAGCTTGACTAGCGGGGGGCTAGAGACCCAGTACTTC. It is translated as CASSLTSGGLETQYF.

This rearrangement joins TRBV2 to TRBJ2-5, with D maybe TRBD2 (6 bases). The end of the DNA fits TRBJ2-7 better, so the J call may be wrong. The CDR3 spans 13 residues. Germline assignment: CDR1 SNHLY and CDR2 FYNNEI. CDR3 DNA: TGTGCCAGCAGTGTAGCGGAACCCTACGAGCAGTACTTC. Its translation: CASSVAEPYEQYF.